This T cell receptor beta chain was recovered during a study of cytotoxic CD8 clonotypes in ibrutinib-treated CLL. Repertoires were generated with immunoSEQ multiplex PCR, while TCRdb's copy carries only in-frame clones and drops some. The sample records 35,000 to 45,000 clones, over 60% being singletons. Per germline, CDR1 SGHAT and CDR2 FQNNGV. The germline V and J ends were trimmed by 5 bases and 6 bases, with 8 bases remaining between them. The CDR3 is made up of 12 amino acids. The TCR was taken from a human donor with chronic lymphocytic leukemia. V usage is TRBV11-2 and J usage is TRBJ2-4, with a tentative D call TRBD2 (5 bases). Specimen: PBMCs, collected after 12 months of ibrutinib treatment. The CDR3 bases are TGTGCCAGCAGCCTCCGGGGAAACATTCAGTACTTC. Translated: CASSLRGNIQYF. The full variable domain, rest sourced from reference TRBV11-2 and TRBJ2-4, is EAGVAQSPRYKIIEKRQSVAFWCNPISGHATLYWYQQILGQGPKLLIQFQNNGVVDDSQLPKDRFSAERLKGVDSTLKIQPAKLEDSAVYLCASSLRGNIQYFGAGTRLSVL.